This record concerns one TCR beta chain sequence. As yet, its antigen is unknown. The source of the sample is a study of T cell responses to AZD1222 COVID-19 vaccine. Points from the study as a whole: When two AZD1222 doses had been given, Spike-specific TCR breadth and depth rose.

Method: immunoSEQ multiplex PCR; TCRdb's copy keeps in-frame clones and lacks some. The sample lists over 150,000 clones, 88% occurring once. Trimming removed 4 bases at V and 6 bases at J, with 12 bases between. Germline V gene data show CDR1 as SNHLY and CDR2 as FYNNEI. This CDR3 spans 13 amino acids. This receptor was taken from an adult who received the AZD1222 COVID-19 vaccine. This specimen was peripheral blood, taken 28 days after the second AZD1222 dose. This chain uses TRBV2 with TRBJ1-1; D is unclear. CDR3 sequence: CASSGNLGPEAFF. The DNA for the CDR3 is TGTGCCAGCAGTGGAAACCTTGGGCCTGAAGCTTTCTTT.